Each of the 25 T cell receptor beta chains below was sequenced from the same sample in a study of CD8+ T cells in alopecia areata. The authors extracted RNA and reverse transcribed it into cDNA as the sequencing template. Profiling relied on immunoSEQ multiplex PCR, and the TCRdb table lists in-frame clones only, not all of them. The data show some 110,000 clones, roughly three fifths seen once. Documented treatment: oral pan-JAK inhibitor, 5-10 mg twice daily. The sample here was CD8+ T cells sorted from blood, taken at week 24, from a patient treated with tofacitinib. These receptors were taken from a human donor with alopecia areata.

V usage is TRBV2 and J usage is TRBJ1-6; no firm D call. V shed 7 bases and J shed 8 bases, with 6 bases lying between them. This CDR3 has 11 residues. Germline CDR1 and CDR2: SNHLY and FYNNEI. The CDR3 is CASNEDSPLHF. The CDR3 nucleotides read TGTGCCAGCAACGAGGATTCACCCCTCCACTTT.

The V and J genes are TRBV2 and TRBJ1-6; D is undetermined. The V and J ends lost 4 bases and 7 bases respectively, with 5 bases between them. CDR1 and CDR2 from the germline V gene are SNHLY and FYNNEI. The CDR3 spans 12 residues. The CDR3 DNA reads as TGTGCCAGCAGTGGCCCGAATTCACCCCTCCACTTT. It is translated as CASSGPNSPLHF.

This rearrangement joins TRBV25-1 to TRBJ2-2; weak D call: TRBD2 (6 bases). The CDR3 is made up of 16 amino acids. Trimming pared 0 bases from V and 0 bases from J, leaving 8 bases between. Germline CDR1 reads MGHDK; CDR2 reads SYGVNS. The CDR3 DNA is TGTGCCAGCAGTGAATATGGGGAGGCGAACACCGGGGAGCTGTTTTTT. This sequence encodes CASSEYGEANTGELFF. Based on the CDR3 plus reference TRBV25-1 and TRBJ2-2, the full variable domain is EADIYQTPRYLVIGTGKKITLECSQTMGHDKMYWYQQDPGMELHLIHYSYGVNSTEKGDLSSESTVSRIRTEHFPLTLESARPSHTSQYLCASSEYGEANTGELFFGEGSRLTVL.

This clone has more than one count but fewer than ten. The chain links TRBV29-1 to TRBJ1-1; 7 bases agree with TRBD1. CDR1 and CDR2 (germline): SQVTM, ANQGSEA. Trimming at V came to 2 bases and at J to 4 bases, leaving 7 bases not matched to a gene. The CDR3 extends over 14 amino acids. The DNA for the CDR3 is TGCAGCGTTGAACAGGGGGAAATGATCACTGAAGCTTTCTTT. Amino acid sequence: CSVEQGEMITEAFF.

The J gene is TRBJ2-7, the V gene TRBV13, with 14 bases aligning to TRBD2. CDR1 is PRHDT and CDR2 is FYEKMQ in the germline V gene (reference sequence). CDR3 length: 17 amino acids. After removal of 5 bases from V and 2 bases from J, the junction contained 8 bases not matched to a gene. The CDR3 protein is CASSLRLAGGKTYEQYF. CDR3 nucleotides: TGTGCCAGCAGCCTCCGACTAGCGGGGGGGAAGACCTACGAGCAGTACTTC. The full variable domain, its missing parts supplied by reference TRBV13 and TRBJ2-7, is AAGVIQSPRHLIKEKRETATLKCYPIPRHDTVYWYQQGPGQDPQFLISFYEKMQSDKGSIPDRFSAQQFSDYHSELNMSSLELGDSALYFCASSLRLAGGKTYEQYFGPGTRLTVT.

About this clone: The sample contains more than one DNA sequence encoding this CDR3. The chain uses TRBV5-6 and TRBJ1-5; weak D call: TRBD1 (5 bases). Per the germline V gene, CDR1 is SGHDT and CDR2 is YYEEEE. The CDR3 is 13 amino acids. V dropped 3 bases and J dropped 4 bases, with 8 bases sitting between them. CDR3 coding DNA: TGTGCCAGCAGCTCCGGGGGGAATCAGCCCCAGCATTTT. Amino acid sequence: CASSSGGNQPQHF.

The chain joins TRBV4-1 to TRBJ1-2, with D hard to call. The CDR3 has 14 amino acids. Looked up from germline, CDR1 is MGHRA and CDR2 is YSYEKL. V was cut by 1 base and J by 4 bases, with 10 bases left in between. The CDR3 is CASSQGPQLYGYTF. The CDR3 nucleotides are TGCGCCAGCAGCCAAGGACCCCAGCTCTATGGCTACACCTTC.

J is TRBJ2-7 and V is TRBV9, with D unclear. Germline lookup yields CDR1 SGDLS and CDR2 YYNGEE. The length of the CDR3 is 14 residues. Between the trimmed V and J ends, which lost 7 bases and 3 bases, there was a span of 17 bases. The CDR3 is CASARDGSFYEQYF. For the CDR3, the DNA is TGTGCCAGCGCCAGAGACGGATCCTTCTACGAGCAGTACTTC.

The V and J genes are TRBV27 and TRBJ2-6, with a tentative D call TRBD2 (5 bases). From germline, CDR1 is MNHEY and CDR2 SMNVEV (reference sequence). Trimming took off 3 bases at V and 0 bases at J, with 15 bases between the two ends. The length of the CDR3 is 18 residues. The CDR3 DNA follows: TGTGCCAGCAGTTTTGGACTCCCCCATTACTCTGGGGCCAACGTCCTGACTTTC. Translating gives CASSFGLPHYSGANVLTF.

This clone was seen only a few times. This sequence joins TRBV29-1 and TRBJ2-5, with 7 bases aligning to TRBD2. This CDR3 contains 17 residues. The V gene's germline CDR1 is SQVTM and CDR2 ANQGSEA. V dropped 1 base and J dropped 1; count of bases not matched to a gene: 12. The CDR3 DNA is TGCAGCGTTGAAGGGATACTAGCGACCCCTGTCCAAGAGACCCAGTACTTC. Translated: CSVEGILATPVQETQYF.

The CDR3 loop is CAISESRASGDHNEQFF. The CDR3 coding sequence is TGTGCCATCAGTGAGTCGCGGGCCTCTGGGGACCACAATGAGCAGTTCTTC. The chain uses TRBV10-3 and TRBJ2-1, with D perhaps being TRBD1 or TRBD2 (5 bases each). Germline loops: CDR1 ENHRY, CDR2 SYGVKD. V was pared by 0 bases and J by 5 bases, with 17 bases between. The CDR3 is made up of 17 amino acids.

The chain links TRBV6-6 to TRBJ2-7, with 7 bases matching TRBD1. Germline assignment: CDR1 MNHNY and CDR2 SVGAGI (reference sequence). CDR3 length: 15 residues. V trimming: 7 bases; J trimming: 2 bases; junction bases outside the gene matches: 11. CDR3 in amino acids: CASNSNDRAAYEQYF. The DNA for the CDR3 is TGTGCCAGCAATTCAAATGACAGGGCCGCCTACGAGCAGTACTTC.

This clone was observed a few times. The chain links TRBV15 to TRBJ2-1; the D is unclear. Germline assignment: CDR1 LNHNV and CDR2 YYDKDF (reference sequence). The CDR3 is 15 amino acids. Trimming left V 0 bases short and J 8 bases short, with 14 bases between. CDR3 sequence: CATSRDSLASDEQFF. The CDR3 nucleotides read TGTGCCACCAGCAGAGATTCCTTGGCTAGTGATGAGCAGTTCTTC.

V and J are TRBV2 and TRBJ2-7; perhaps TRBD1 as D (5 bases). CDR1 is SNHLY and CDR2 is FYNNEI in the germline V gene. There are 13 residues in the CDR3. V was trimmed by 1 base and J by 7 bases, leaving 11 bases between them. The chain's CDR3 is CASSEEGFSEQYF. The CDR3 DNA is TGTGCCAGCAGTGAAGAGGGGTTCTCGGAGCAGTACTTC.

This clone was observed a handful of times. The V gene is TRBV13, the J gene TRBJ1-2; 7 bases fit TRBD1. Germline CDR1 reads PRHDT; CDR2 reads FYEKMQ (reference sequence). The CDR3 is made up of 14 amino acids. The junction had 5 bases not matched to a gene; V was cut back by 3 bases and J by 4 bases. This CDR3 reads CASSFRDSFYGYTF. The CDR3, as DNA: TGTGCCAGCAGCTTCCGGGACAGCTTCTATGGCTACACCTTC. The variable domain in full, completed from reference TRBV13 and TRBJ1-2, reads AAGVIQSPRHLIKEKRETATLKCYPIPRHDTVYWYQQGPGQDPQFLISFYEKMQSDKGSIPDRFSAQQFSDYHSELNMSSLELGDSALYFCASSFRDSFYGYTFGSGTRLTVV.

V usage is TRBV9 and J usage is TRBJ1-1; weak D call: TRBD1 (5 bases). Germline loops: CDR1 SGDLS, CDR2 YYNGEE. The CDR3 is 13 amino acids. V lost 3 bases, J lost 1 base, and 7 bases lay in between. Here the CDR3 DNA reads TGTGCCAGCAGCGGCGGGGGGAACACTGAAGCTTTCTTT. Its protein product is CASSGGGNTEAFF.

This clone was found once. The chain employs TRBV4-1 and TRBJ1-1, with D perhaps matching TRBD1 (5 bases). The CDR3 is 15 amino acids. Trimming stripped 1 base from V and 5 bases from J, with 14 bases between. Germline-derived CDR1 and CDR2 are MGHRA and YSYEKL. CDR3 region: CASSQVGGLGTEAFF. The CDR3 DNA sequence: TGCGCCAGCAGCCAAGTTGGGGGACTCGGGACTGAAGCTTTCTTT.

The gene calls are TRBV23-1 and TRBJ2-7, with D perhaps matching TRBD1 (6 bases). TRBV23-1 is filed as an ORF, its function uncertain. There are 17 residues in the CDR3. Trimming took 4 bases from V and 5 from J, leaving 24 bases between them. CDR3 in DNA: TGCGCCAGCAGTCCTCATCCCAGGGTGGGGGCCGTCCACGAGCAGTACTTC. Its translation: CASSPHPRVGAVHEQYF.

This clone was seen only once. The rearrangement links TRBV9 to TRBJ2-7; D unresolved. Germline lookup yields CDR1 SGDLS and CDR2 YYNGEE. This CDR3 has 14 amino acids. The V gene lost 0 bases and the J gene lost 1 base, with 8 bases spanning the gap. The CDR3 here is CASSVGHSSYEQYF. In nucleotides, the CDR3 is TGTGCCAGCAGCGTAGGACATTCATCCTACGAGCAGTACTTC.

The gene calls are TRBV7-9 and TRBJ2-6, with 8 nucleotides matching TRBD1. With V trimmed by 5 bases and J by 12 bases, 12 bases remained unmatched. Germline V CDR1 and CDR2: SEHNR, FQNEAQ (reference sequence). The CDR3 sequence is 15 residues long. CDR3 protein: CASSEAGGEPPVLTF. The CDR3 nucleotides are TGTGCCAGCAGCGAAGCAGGGGGCGAGCCCCCCGTCCTGACTTTC.

The chain carries TRBV7-8 and TRBJ2-7; no clear D. V dropped 1 base and J dropped 5 bases, with 9 bases sitting between them. The CDR3 has 13 residues. Germline V gene data show CDR1 as SGHVS and CDR2 as FQNEAQ. The CDR3: CASSLGSIDEQYF. For the CDR3, the DNA is TGTGCCAGCAGCTTAGGATCTATCGACGAGCAGTACTTC.

The chain carries TRBV10-3 and TRBJ1-1, with unresolved D. CDR3 length: 15 residues. Between the trimmed V and J ends, which lost 2 bases and 1 base, there was a span of 11 bases. Germline CDR1 reads ENHRY; CDR2 reads SYGVKD. The CDR3: CAISERAGRNTEAFF. In DNA, the CDR3 is TGTGCCATCAGTGAGAGGGCGGGAAGGAACACTGAAGCTTTCTTT.

The gene calls are TRBV27 and TRBJ2-5, with D tentatively TRBD2 (6 bases). V was clipped by 1 base and J by 5 bases, with 11 bases between them. Looked up from germline, CDR1 is MNHEY and CDR2 is SMNVEV (reference sequence). The CDR3 contains 14 residues. The CDR3 protein is CASSLLGGRETQYF. CDR3 nucleotides: TGTGCCAGCAGTTTATTAGGAGGGAGGGAGACCCAGTACTTC.

V usage is TRBV29-1 and J usage is TRBJ2-5, with TRBD2 identical over 8 bases. V lost 5 bases and J lost 3; bases outside the gene matches: 5. This CDR3 has 13 amino acids. From germline, CDR1 is SQVTM and CDR2 ANQGSEA. The CDR3 region has the DNA TGCAGCGTTCTAGCGGGTATTAAAGAGACCCAGTACTTC. It translates to CSVLAGIKETQYF.

J is TRBJ2-7 and V is TRBV19; D is unresolved. CDR1 LNHDA and CDR2 SQIVND come from the germline V gene (reference sequence). Trimming left V 7 bases short and J 0 bases short, with 7 bases between. The CDR3 contains 12 residues. This CDR3 is CASITFSYEQYF. The CDR3 DNA reads as TGTGCCAGTATCACATTCTCCTACGAGCAGTACTTC.